This T cell receptor beta chain is from a study of T cell clones after liver transplantation. Whole-study results and caveats: Donor-reactive sequences fell more than third party-reactive ones, suggesting partial deletion.

Measured with immunoSEQ multiplex PCR; TCRdb has only the in-frame clones, and not every one. The table shows some 15,000 clones, with roughly 85% occurring only once. This clone showed up just once. Its antigen is still unknown. J gave up 7 bases and V 5 bases, and 9 bases lay outside the gene matches. Germline V lookup: CDR1 LNHDA, CDR2 SQIVND (reference sequence). The CDR3 length is 15 residues. The clonotype was recovered from a human patient who received a liver transplant. T cells may partly derive from the graft donor. The sequencing used CD8+ T cells from blood, collected around 48 months after liver transplant. This chain uses TRBV19 with TRBJ1-5; 9 nucleotides align to TRBD1. The CDR3 DNA sequence: TGTGCCAGTAGTCCGGGACAGGGACTCGGGCAGCCCCAGCATTTT. Its translation is CASSPGQGLGQPQHF.